This TCR beta chain was obtained from a study of technical replicates of blood from several donors. A word on this clone: The junction does not match germline at one end; this may be a read error. Other DNA sequences from this sample encode an identical CDR3 as well.

CDR1 and CDR2 (germline): SQVTM, ANQGSEA. The CDR3 runs to 12 residues. Here immunoSEQ multiplex PCR was the method, and the copy in TCRdb shows in-frame clones only, minus some. The sample has fewer than 100,000 clones, over 85% seen once; the top ten hold 0.33%. This TCR derives from a human donor in good health. What was sequenced was T cells isolated from PBMCs. The J gene is TRBJ1-1, the V gene TRBV29-1, with a possible D match to TRBD1 (5 bases). CDR3 region: CSCAGANTEAFF. The CDR3 bases are TGCAGCTGCGCTGGGGCGAACACTGAAGCCTTCTTT. Using reference TRBV29-1 and TRBJ1-1 for the parts outside the CDR3, the full variable domain is SAVISQKPSRDICQRGTSLTIQCQVDSQVTMMFWYRQQPGQSLTLIATANQGSEATYESGFVIDKFPISRPNLTFSTLTVSNMSPEDSSIYLCSCAGANTEAFFGQGTRLTVV.